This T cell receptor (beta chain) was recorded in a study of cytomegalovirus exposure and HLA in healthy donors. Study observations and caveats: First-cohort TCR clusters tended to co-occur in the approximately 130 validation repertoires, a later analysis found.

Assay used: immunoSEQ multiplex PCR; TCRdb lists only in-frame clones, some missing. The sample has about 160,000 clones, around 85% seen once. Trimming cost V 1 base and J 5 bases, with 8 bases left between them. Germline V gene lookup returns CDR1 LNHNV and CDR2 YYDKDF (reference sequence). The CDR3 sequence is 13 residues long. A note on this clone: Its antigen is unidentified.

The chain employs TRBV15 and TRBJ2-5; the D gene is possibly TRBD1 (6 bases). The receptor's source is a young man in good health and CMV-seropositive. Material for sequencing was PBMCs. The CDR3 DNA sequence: TGTGCCACCAGCAGAGTGGGGGCCGAGACCCAGTACTTC. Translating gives CATSRVGAETQYF.